Below are 22 T cell receptor beta chains sequenced from a single sample in a study of T cell responses to AZD1222 COVID-19 vaccine. Using immunoSEQ multiplex PCR, the repertoire was profiled, and TCRdb retains in-frame clones only, with some absent. The data contain nearly 110,000 clones, 87% of them singletons. The material was peripheral blood, obtained 28 days after the second AZD1222 dose. These receptors all come from an adult who received the AZD1222 COVID-19 vaccine.

The CDR3 nucleotides read TGTGCCAGCAGTGAAGGAGGTGTGAGATTGGCTGGCTACACCTTC. Amino acid sequence: CASSEGGVRLAGYTF. The rearrangement links TRBV6-1 to TRBJ1-2; D gene uncertain. CDR3 length: 15 residues. Germline V lookup: CDR1 MNHNS, CDR2 SASEGT. V was shortened by 1 base and J by 7 bases, with 16 bases between the two germline ends.

The V call is TRBV5-8, the J call TRBJ2-2; 12 nucleotides line up with TRBD2. Germline V CDR1 and CDR2: SGHTS, YDEGEE. The CDR3 runs to 16 residues. Losses at the gene ends were 2 bases for V and 5 bases for J; bases not matched to a gene: 4. The CDR3 protein is CASSFFGLAGTGELFF. DNA of the CDR3: TGTGCCAGCAGCTTTTTCGGACTAGCGGGGACCGGGGAGCTGTTTTTT.

The chain recombines TRBV6-5 with TRBJ2-1, with unresolved D. This CDR3 is built from 13 residues. Germline V CDR1 and CDR2: MNHEY, SVGAGI. Trimming removed 7 bases from V and 3 bases from J, with 10 bases in between. CDR3 sequence reads: CASTRVLYNEQFF. CDR3 sequence (DNA): TGTGCCAGCACCCGGGTCCTCTACAATGAGCAGTTCTTC.

The rearrangement uses TRBV7-9 and TRBJ2-3; no clear D. The CDR3 runs 16 residues. With 1 base removed from V and 0 bases from J, the gap between germline ends came to 11 bases. Germline V gives CDR1 SEHNR, CDR2 FQNEAQ (reference sequence). The CDR3 nucleotides are TGTGCCAGCAGCTTAGGTCTTCCTACGAGCACAGATACGCAGTATTTT. Protein product: CASSLGLPTSTDTQYF. Full variable domain (missing parts from reference TRBV7-9 and TRBJ2-3): DTGVSQNPRHKITKRGQNVTFRCDPISEHNRLYWYRQTLGQGPEFLTYFQNEAQLEKSRLLSDRFSAERPKGSFSTLEIQRTEQGDSAMYLCASSLGLPTSTDTQYFGPGTRLTVL.

The V and J genes are TRBV11-1 and TRBJ2-4, with 9 nucleotides matching TRBD1. V lost 5 bases, J lost 1 base, and 3 bases stayed unmatched. Germline V lookup: CDR1 SGHAT, CDR2 FQDESV (reference sequence). This CDR3 is 15 amino acids long. CDR3 region: CASSPQGAAKNIQYF. The CDR3 DNA reads TGTGCCAGCAGCCCACAGGGGGCTGCCAAAAACATTCAGTACTTC.

The rearrangement uses TRBV4-1 and TRBJ1-1; D remains unclear. Per the germline V gene, CDR1 is MGHRA and CDR2 is YSYEKL. Trimming took off 7 bases at V and 3 bases at J, with 15 bases between the two ends. CDR3 length: 14 residues. The CDR3 spells CASNKMGVDTEAFF. In nucleotides, the CDR3 is TGCGCCAGCAACAAAATGGGAGTTGACACTGAAGCTTTCTTT.

The rearrangement joins TRBV28 to TRBJ2-7; TRBD2 might be the D (5 bases). CDR1 and CDR2 (germline): MDHEN, SYDVKM. The CDR3 extends over 13 amino acids. Trimming stripped 3 bases from V and 7 bases from J, with 13 bases between. The DNA for the CDR3 is TGTGCCAGCAGTTTGCACGGGAAGGCTGAGCAGTACTTC. It is translated as CASSLHGKAEQYF.

The CDR3 DNA reads as TGTGCCAGCTCACCTCCAAATCCCCTAGCGGGGGGATGGGAGACCCAGTACTTC. This codes for CASSPPNPLAGGWETQYF. V gene TRBV18 combines with J gene TRBJ2-5; 11 bases match TRBD2. The CDR3 is 18 residues long. V shed 3 bases, J shed 5 bases, and the junction held 14 bases outside the gene matches. Germline V gene data show CDR1 as KGHSH and CDR2 as LQKENI.

The V call is TRBV5-8, the J call TRBJ2-5; 8 nucleotides line up with TRBD2. Germline CDR1 and CDR2: SGHTS and YDEGEE. Trimming removed 3 bases from V and 5 bases from J; junction bases left unmatched: 6. This CDR3 has 14 amino acids. In nucleotides, the CDR3 is TGTGCCAGCAGCTCGGACCCGGGGGGGGAGACCCAGTACTTC. Amino acid sequence: CASSSDPGGETQYF.

This clone came up a few times. The chain has TRBV6-1 and TRBJ2-1; TRBD2 agrees at 13 bases. V trimming: 2 bases; J trimming: 4 bases; junction bases outside the gene matches: 5. This CDR3 has 17 amino acids. From germline, CDR1 is MNHNS and CDR2 SASEGT. The DNA of the CDR3 is TGTGCCAGCAGTGAATCCCGGACTAGCGGGGGTTACAATGAGCAGTTCTTC. Amino acid sequence: CASSESRTSGGYNEQFF.

V and J are TRBV7-2 and TRBJ1-2, with TRBD1 matching 9 bases. The CDR3 spans 15 residues. Trimming removed 1 base from V and 4 bases from J; junction bases left unmatched: 4. Germline V gene sequence: CDR1 SGHTA, CDR2 FQGNSA. The CDR3 sequence: CASSLEQGAGYGYTF. The DNA for the CDR3 is TGTGCCAGCAGCTTAGAACAGGGGGCCGGCTATGGCTACACCTTC.

This clone has only one observation. The J gene is TRBJ1-1, the V gene TRBV3-1 (or the pseudogene TRBV3-2); D is perhaps TRBD1 (6 bases). Germline V gene lookup returns CDR1 LGHDT and CDR2 YNNKEL (reference sequence). Trimming took 3 bases from V and 5 from J, leaving 10 bases between them. The CDR3 runs to 13 residues. The chain's CDR3 is CASSQGAGTEAFF. The CDR3 region has the DNA TGTGCCAGCAGCCAGGGGGCTGGAACTGAAGCTTTCTTT.

The chain combines TRBV27 with TRBJ2-2, with D possibly TRBD1 on 6 matching bases. Germline CDR1 and CDR2: MNHEY and SMNVEV (reference sequence). V lost 3 bases and J 0 bases, leaving 8 bases between the germline ends. CDR3 length equals 15 residues. CDR3: CASSFSGANTGELFF. The CDR3 bases are TGTGCCAGCAGTTTCTCAGGGGCGAACACCGGGGAGCTGTTTTTT.

The rearrangement uses TRBV6-4 and TRBJ2-1; D gene ambiguous. The CDR3 covers 16 residues. In germline, CDR1 is MRHNA, CDR2 SNTAGT. The germline V and J ends were trimmed by 0 bases and 0 bases, with 9 bases remaining between them. The CDR3 spells CASSDSRVSSYNEQFF. The CDR3 nucleotides are TGTGCCAGCAGTGACTCTAGAGTAAGCTCCTACAATGAGCAGTTCTTC.

V usage is TRBV6-5 and J usage is TRBJ1-6; 8 positions agree with TRBD1. Germline-derived CDR1 and CDR2 are MNHEY and SVGAGI. Germline trimming cut 6 bases from V and 7 bases from J; bases unmatched to any gene: 5. This CDR3 is 14 amino acids long. Here the CDR3 DNA reads TGTGCCAGCAGACCGGGACAGGAAAATTCACCCCTCCACTTT. Protein sequence: CASRPGQENSPLHF.

The chain employs TRBV5-1 and TRBJ2-1; 9 bases map to TRBD1. Losses at the gene ends were 6 bases for V and 14 bases for J; bases not matched to a gene: 18. The CDR3 length is 15 residues. CDR1 and CDR2 from the germline V gene are SGHRS and YFSETQ. CDR3 sequence (DNA): TGCGCCAGCACCCTAGGGGGTCCGGGACAGGGAGTCGAGTTCTTC. Its translation is CASTLGGPGQGVEFF.

V and J are TRBV5-1 and TRBJ1-2; perhaps TRBD1 as D (5 bases). The CDR3 length is 14 residues. Germline lookup yields CDR1 SGHRS and CDR2 YFSETQ. The ends were cut back, 6 bases at V and 7 bases at J, with 19 bases in the middle. The CDR3 protein is CASTYNSPGGGYTF. CDR3 bases: TGCGCCAGCACCTACAATTCTCCCGGGGGTGGCTACACCTTC.

The rearrangement joins TRBV6-6 to TRBJ1-1, with D unresolved. CDR3 length: 12 residues. CDR1 and CDR2 (germline): MNHNY, SVGAGI (reference sequence). V lost 6 bases and J 5 bases, leaving 10 bases between the germline ends. CDR3 DNA: TGTGCCAGCAGCAATCGGGGAACTGAAGCTTTCTTT. Its translation is CASSNRGTEAFF.

V gene TRBV11-2 combines with J gene TRBJ2-2; 11 bases are a match to TRBD1. CDR3 length: 16 residues. Trimming cost V 4 bases and J 7 bases; bases outside gene matches: 8. The germline CDR1 and CDR2 sequences are SGHAT and FQNNGV. CDR3 sequence reads: CASSSYGQGADGELFF. Written as DNA, the CDR3 is TGTGCCAGCAGCTCGTACGGACAGGGGGCGGACGGGGAGCTGTTTTTT.

The chain links TRBV3-1 (or the pseudogene TRBV3-2) to TRBJ1-1; TRBD1 aligns across 7 bases. The V gene end was trimmed by 4 bases and the J gene end by 4 bases; junction bases not matched to a gene: 9. Germline V gene sequence: CDR1 LGHDT, CDR2 YNNKEL (reference sequence). This CDR3 comprises 15 residues. This CDR3 reads CASSPWEGAGTEAFF. In DNA, the CDR3 is TGTGCCAGCAGCCCCTGGGAGGGGGCGGGCACTGAAGCTTTCTTT.

This chain joins TRBV4-3 and TRBJ2-3, with TRBD2 identical over 7 bases. Losses at the gene ends were 0 bases for V and 6 bases for J; bases not matched to a gene: 9. This CDR3 has 16 residues. Germline V gene sequence: CDR1 LGHNA, CDR2 YSLEER. The CDR3, as DNA: TGCGCCAGCAGCCAAGATGGGGCGGGGGTAGCGGATACGCAGTATTTT. It yields the protein CASSQDGAGVADTQYF.

The chain joins TRBV3-1 (or the pseudogene TRBV3-2) to TRBJ1-2, with TRBD1 identical over 9 bases. From germline, CDR1 is LGHDT and CDR2 YNNKEL (reference sequence). This CDR3 spans 14 amino acids. J was trimmed by 4 bases and V by 5 bases; bases with no gene match: 5. The CDR3 reads CASSWTGEFYGYTF. CDR3 sequence (DNA): TGTGCCAGCAGCTGGACAGGGGAATTCTATGGCTACACCTTC.